This paragraph reports one T cell receptor (beta chain). The germline V gene has CDR1 KGHSH and CDR2 LQKENI. The CDR3 sequence is 16 residues long. V was shortened by 1 base and J by 1 base, with 12 bases between the two germline ends. TCRdb's copy holds only in-frame clones and misses some; the assay was immunoSEQ multiplex PCR. Of tens of thousands of clones in the sample, just under 95% were seen once. The data originate from a study of human versus mouse CDR3 diversity and MHC coevolution. The sequenced sample consisted of naive CD4+ T cells from blood. Subset indicated: CD45RO-negative CD62L-positive naive CD4 T cells. This clonotype was obtained from a person aged 30 to 70 in good health. This rearrangement joins TRBV18 to TRBJ2-3, with a tentative D call TRBD2 (5 bases). CDR3 bases: TGTGCCAGCTCACCACGAGTGAAGGGAGGCACAGATACGCAGTATTTT. This gives the protein CASSPRVKGGTDTQYF. Full variable domain (outside the CDR3, taken from reference TRBV18 and TRBJ2-3): NAGVMQNPRHLVRRRGQEARLRCSPMKGHSHVYWYRQLPEEGLKFMVYLQKENIIDESGMPKERFSAEFPKEGPSILRIQQVVRGDSAAYFCASSPRVKGGTDTQYFGPGTRLTVL.